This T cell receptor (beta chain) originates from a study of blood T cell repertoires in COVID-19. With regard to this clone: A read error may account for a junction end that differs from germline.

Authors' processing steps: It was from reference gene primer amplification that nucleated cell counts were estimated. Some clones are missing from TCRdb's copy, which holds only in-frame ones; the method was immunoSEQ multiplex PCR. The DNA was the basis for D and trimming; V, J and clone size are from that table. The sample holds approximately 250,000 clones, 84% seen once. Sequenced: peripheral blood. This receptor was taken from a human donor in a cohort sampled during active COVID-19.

The CDR3 loop is CASRRDSSDEQYF. The CDR3 DNA is TGTGCCAGCAGGCGGGACTCCTCCGACGAGCAGTACTTC. The chain couples TRBV7-9 to TRBJ2-7, with D perhaps TRBD2 (6 bases). Germline CDR1 reads SEHNR; CDR2 reads FQNEAQ (reference sequence). The CDR3 runs 13 residues.